The 21 T cell receptor beta chains presented below share a single source sample, sequenced in a study of shared clonotypes between healthy human individuals. Measured with immunoSEQ multiplex PCR; TCRdb has only the in-frame clones, and not every one. The sample has some 650,000 clones; more than 95% are singletons. The source material was naive CD4+ T cells sorted from blood. Stated subset: CD45RA+ positively selected. These receptors came from a woman in her thirties in good health.

The V and J genes are TRBV5-1 and TRBJ1-5; 10 bases fit TRBD1. CDR1 and CDR2 from the germline V gene are SGHRS and YFSETQ. The junction had 6 bases not matched to a gene; V was cut back by 5 bases and J by 7 bases. This CDR3 contains 14 residues. CDR3 protein: CASSYGQGEQPQHF. The CDR3 nucleotides read TGCGCCAGCAGTTACGGACAGGGGGAACAGCCCCAGCATTTT.

CDR3 residues: CASTTAHQPQHF. The DNA for the CDR3 is TGTGCCAGTACGACGGCTCATCAGCCCCAGCATTTT. V is TRBV19 and J is TRBJ1-5; no clear D. This CDR3 contains 12 residues. The V gene lost 7 bases and the J gene lost 5 bases, with 9 bases spanning the gap. Per germline, CDR1 LNHDA and CDR2 SQIVND (reference sequence).

The chain employs TRBV11-2 and TRBJ2-5; 9 nucleotides match TRBD1. Germline V gene sequence: CDR1 SGHAT, CDR2 FQNNGV. V shed 1 base and J 2 bases; nucleotides not matched to a gene: 11. This CDR3 is 18 amino acids long. DNA for the CDR3: TGTGCCAGCAGCTTAGTAGCCTGGGACAGGGTAAAACAAGAGACCCAGTACTTC. Its protein is CASSLVAWDRVKQETQYF.

J is TRBJ2-2 and V is TRBV7-2; D gene unclear. Germline lookup yields CDR1 SGHTA and CDR2 FQGNSA. This CDR3 has 15 amino acids. Between the trimmed V and J ends, which lost 6 bases and 4 bases, there was a span of 15 bases. The CDR3 DNA sequence: TGTGCCAGCAGTCCCTCAAGGATACTCACCGGGGAGCTGTTTTTT. Its translation is CASSPSRILTGELFF.

The chain carries TRBV18 and TRBJ1-4; D is uncertain. CDR3 size: 14 residues. V shed 0 bases and J shed 8 bases, with 10 bases lying between them. Germline V CDR1 and CDR2: KGHSH, LQKENI. DNA for the CDR3: TGTGCCAGCTCACCACCAAACCGATCGGAAAAACTGTTTTTT. As protein: CASSPPNRSEKLFF. Supplemented by reference TRBV18 and TRBJ1-4, the full variable domain reads NAGVMQNPRHLVRRRGQEARLRCSPMKGHSHVYWYRQLPEEGLKFMVYLQKENIIDESGMPKERFSAEFPKEGPSILRIQQVVRGDSAAYFCASSPPNRSEKLFFGSGTQLSVL.

About this clone: This sample includes further DNA sequences coding for the same CDR3. The gene calls are TRBV6-6 and TRBJ2-1; D not certain. Trimming removed 3 bases from V and 5 bases from J, with 2 bases in between. Germline V gene data show CDR1 as MNHNY and CDR2 as SVGAGI (reference sequence). This CDR3 is built from 11 residues. CDR3 bases: TGTGCCAGCAGTTATGACAATGAGCAGTTCTTC. This codes for CASSYDNEQFF.

The CDR3 DNA follows: TGTGCCAGCAGCCACGAAGGGGAGGATGAGCAGTTCTTC. Residues: CASSHEGEDEQFF. V gene TRBV4-2 combines with J gene TRBJ2-1, with D possibly matching TRBD2 (6 bases). The CDR3 spans 13 residues. The germline V and J ends were trimmed by 3 bases and 8 bases, with 11 bases remaining between them. The V gene's germline CDR1 is LGHNA and CDR2 YNFKEQ.

The chain links TRBV5-1 to TRBJ2-1, with D possibly matching TRBD1 (5 bases). The ends were cut back, 0 bases at V and 9 bases at J, with 13 bases in the middle. The CDR3 runs 14 residues. CDR1 is SGHRS, CDR2 YFSETQ, per germline. The CDR3 loop is CASSLGPEQAEQFF. CDR3 in DNA: TGCGCCAGCAGCTTGGGCCCTGAACAGGCTGAGCAGTTCTTC.

This clone was recorded once. The chain joins TRBV10-3 to TRBJ2-3; 10 bases match TRBD2. The CDR3 runs to 15 residues. Germline lookup yields CDR1 ENHRY and CDR2 SYGVKD. The V gene end was trimmed by 4 bases and the J gene end by 3 bases; junction bases not matched to a gene: 4. The CDR3, as DNA: TGTGCCATCAGTGGAGGGACTAGCGCGACAGATACGCAGTATTTT. It codes for CAISGGTSATDTQYF.

The rearrangement joins TRBV10-1 to TRBJ1-1, with 10 bases that match TRBD1. The CDR3 extends over 14 amino acids. Looked up from germline, CDR1 is WNHNN and CDR2 is SYGVQD (reference sequence). The V gene end was trimmed by 3 bases and the J gene end by 10 bases; junction bases not matched to a gene: 8. CDR3 coding DNA: TGCGCCAGCAGTGATAACGACAGGGGGCGAGGAGCTTTCTTT. This codes for CASSDNDRGRGAFF.

The CDR3 loop reads CASSLPLGPQYF. The CDR3 bases are TGTGCCAGTAGTCTTCCTTTAGGACCGCAGTATTTT. This chain joins TRBV19 and TRBJ2-3; D remains unclear. Trimming cost V 5 bases and J 10 bases, with 13 bases left between them. This CDR3 spans 12 amino acids. Germline lookup yields CDR1 LNHDA and CDR2 SQIVND (reference sequence). The complete variable domain, with remaining parts taken from reference TRBV19 and TRBJ2-3, reads DGGITQSPKYLFRKEGQNVTLSCEQNLNHDAMYWYRQDPGQGLRLIYYSQIVNDFQKGDIAEGYSVSREKKESFPLTVTSAQKNPTAFYLCASSLPLGPQYFGPGTRLTVL.

The chain carries TRBV7-9 and TRBJ2-4, with D perhaps matching TRBD1 or TRBD2 (5 bases each). V was trimmed by 5 bases and J by 8 bases, leaving 13 bases between them. The CDR3 spans 13 residues. From germline, CDR1 is SEHNR and CDR2 FQNEAQ (reference sequence). CDR3 region: CASSPGTVDIQYF. The CDR3, as DNA: TGTGCCAGCAGCCCCGGGACGGTGGACATTCAGTACTTC.

The chain couples TRBV15 to TRBJ2-5; TRBD1 or TRBD2 may be the D gene (5 bases each). Germline CDR1 and CDR2: LNHNV and YYDKDF (reference sequence). Trimming left V 2 bases short and J 3 bases short, with 10 bases between. The CDR3 has 14 amino acids. CDR3 in amino acids: CATSRRDAKETQYF. The CDR3 coding sequence is TGTGCCACCAGCAGACGGGACGCCAAAGAGACCCAGTACTTC. The variable domain in full, with the rest retrieved from reference TRBV15 and TRBJ2-5, is DAMVIQNPRYQVTQFGKPVTLSCSQTLNHNVMYWYQQKSSQAPKLLFHYYDKDFNNEADTPDNFQSRRPNTSFCFLDIRSPGLGDTAMYLCATSRRDAKETQYFGPGTRLLVL.

The genes are TRBV6-6 and TRBJ2-3; weak D call: TRBD1 (5 bases). Germline V CDR1 and CDR2: MNHNY, SVGAGI (reference sequence). V was shortened by 0 bases and J by 4 bases, with 5 bases between the two germline ends. The CDR3 sequence is 13 residues long. In DNA, the CDR3 is TGTGCCAGCAGTTACTCCAGGGCAGATACGCAGTATTTT. It encodes CASSYSRADTQYF.

This chain links TRBV19 with TRBJ2-1; 11 positions agree with TRBD1. CDR3 length equals 17 residues. Per the germline V gene, CDR1 is LNHDA and CDR2 is SQIVND (reference sequence). V trimming: 7 bases; J trimming: 6 bases; junction bases outside the gene matches: 14. The DNA of the CDR3 is TGTGCCAGTACTGGACAGGGGGCTTCCCTACGGTCCAATGAGCAGTTCTTC. Translating it yields CASTGQGASLRSNEQFF.

The CDR3 loop is CASSEYSATQYF. The CDR3 DNA reads TGCGCCAGCAGTGAGTATTCGGCTACCCAGTACTTC. The chain links TRBV10-1 to TRBJ2-7; D is ambiguous. Per germline, CDR1 WNHNN and CDR2 SYGVQD (reference sequence). With 1 base removed from V and 10 bases from J, the gap between germline ends came to 11 bases. The CDR3 length is 12 residues.

CDR3 nucleotides: TGTGCCAGCAGCCCGGGATCCCCCTACGTTCGCTCCACAGATACGCAGTATTTT. This encodes CASSPGSPYVRSTDTQYF. This rearrangement joins TRBV27 to TRBJ2-3, with D perhaps TRBD2 (5 bases). Trimming took 6 bases from V and 2 from J, leaving 24 bases between them. The CDR3 loop spans 18 amino acids. Germline-derived CDR1 and CDR2 are MNHEY and SMNVEV (reference sequence).

This clone was recorded once. The V and J genes are TRBV6-4 and TRBJ2-1, with a tentative D call TRBD2 (6 bases). The CDR3 is 13 residues long. The V gene's germline CDR1 is MRHNA and CDR2 SNTAGT. Trimming cost V 2 bases and J 13 bases, with 15 bases left between them. The CDR3 nucleotides read TGTGCCAGCAGTGACGTCTTCGGGGGAGGCCAGTTCTTC. Residues: CASSDVFGGGQFF.

The chain joins TRBV28 to TRBJ1-2, with D maybe TRBD1 (5 bases). Trimming removed 3 bases at V and 8 bases at J, with 7 bases between. CDR3 length equals 11 residues. From germline, CDR1 is MDHEN and CDR2 SYDVKM. The DNA for the CDR3 is TGTGCCAGCAGTTTTAACAGGGGCTACACCTTC. Its translation: CASSFNRGYTF.

This chain connects TRBV6-4 to TRBJ1-5; possible D gene TRBD1, 6 bases. Per germline, CDR1 MRHNA and CDR2 SNTAGT. V was trimmed by 8 bases and J by 0 bases, leaving 17 bases between them. The CDR3 consists of 16 residues. The CDR3 spells CASDKNRATSNQPQHF. The CDR3 DNA is TGTGCCAGCGATAAAAACAGGGCCACTAGCAATCAGCCCCAGCATTTT.

This clone was observed once. This rearrangement joins TRBV6-6 to TRBJ2-3; tentative D call: TRBD1 (6 bases). Trimming removed 6 bases at V and 6 bases at J, with 10 bases between. The CDR3 sequence is 12 residues long. Germline V gives CDR1 MNHNY, CDR2 SVGAGI (reference sequence). DNA for the CDR3: TGTGCCAGCAGCACTAGGGGGGATACGCAGTATTTT. Translation: CASSTRGDTQYF.